The 18 T cell receptor beta chains in this list originate from one sample, sequenced in a study of Graves' ophthalmopathy and Graves' hyperthyroidism. For repertoire sequencing, the TCR beta CDR3 regions were amplified from RNA transcripts. An initial RT-PCR round employing HTBI primers preceded a second-round multiplex PCR. A single record per CDR3 protein comes from TCRdb applying MiXCR to the multiplex PCR reads. The top ten hold approximately 43% of the sample, which has about 740,000 distinct CDR3 sequences, 40% seen once. Sequences were obtained from peripheral blood. These receptors all come from an adult man with Graves' ophthalmopathy.

V is TRBV10-2 and J is TRBJ1-1; 9 bases match TRBD1. The trim removed 5 bases at V and 5 bases at J, leaving 15 bases unmatched. The CDR3 extends over 17 amino acids. Looked up from germline, CDR1 is WSHSY and CDR2 is SAAADI. This CDR3 reads CASSKPLRGTGWTEAFF. DNA of the CDR3: TGCGCCAGCAGTAAGCCCCTTAGAGGGACAGGGTGGACTGAAGCTTTCTTT.

The chain joins TRBV5-1 to TRBJ2-7; TRBD2 matches at 11 bases. Per germline, CDR1 SGHRS and CDR2 YFSETQ. This CDR3 has 17 amino acids. V trimming: 0 bases; J trimming: 0 bases; junction bases outside the gene matches: 5. The CDR3 coding sequence is TGCGCCAGCAGCTTGGGGGCCGGGACTAGCGGCTCCTACGAGCAGTACTTC. It is translated as CASSLGAGTSGSYEQYF.

On this clonotype: This could be a read error, since a much larger clone is one nucleotide away. V is TRBV2 and J is TRBJ1-6; tentative D call: TRBD1 (6 bases). This CDR3 has 14 amino acids. Germline V CDR1 and CDR2: SNHLY, FYNNEI. Trimming took 5 bases from V and 6 from J, leaving 11 bases between them. The CDR3 here is CASSRTESNSPLHF. CDR3 DNA: TGTGCCAGCAGTCGGACAGAGAGTAATTCACCCCTCCACTTT.

This clonotype came up many times. The chain couples TRBV19 to TRBJ2-5; D perhaps matches TRBD2 (6 bases). Germline values: CDR1 LNHDA, CDR2 SQIVND (reference sequence). The CDR3 consists of 14 residues. The V end lost 4 bases, the J end lost 1 base, and 10 bases lay between the germline ends. As DNA, the CDR3 is TGTGCCAGTAGTAACGGGGGTTCCCAAGAGACCCAGTACTTC. Encoded protein: CASSNGGSQETQYF.

In its sample, this clonotype was seen many times. The J gene is TRBJ1-3, the V gene TRBV10-3; a weak D match, TRBD1 (5 bases). Trimming removed 3 bases from V and 1 base from J, with 10 bases in between. CDR1 ENHRY and CDR2 SYGVKD come from the germline V gene. The CDR3 sequence is 15 residues long. The CDR3 spells CAISDLQGSGNTIYF. CDR3 DNA: TGTGCCATCAGTGACCTCCAGGGTTCTGGAAACACCATATATTTT.

The chain joins TRBV20-1 to TRBJ2-7; 10 bases match TRBD2. J lost 0 bases, V lost 0 bases, and 5 bases had no gene match. Looked up from germline, CDR1 is DFQATT and CDR2 is SNEGSKA (reference sequence). The CDR3 is made up of 16 amino acids. The CDR3 here is CSARDMLAGDSYEQYF. The CDR3 DNA sequence: TGCAGTGCTAGAGATATGCTAGCGGGGGACTCCTACGAGCAGTACTTC.

This clonotype was observed a few times. This rearrangement joins TRBV20-1 to TRBJ2-7; D ambiguous. Germline assignment: CDR1 DFQATT and CDR2 SNEGSKA (reference sequence). CDR3 length equals 14 residues. Trimming removed 3 bases from V and 3 bases from J, with 15 bases in between. The CDR3 bases are TGCAGTGCTAGGTTATCTCATTCCGTCTACGAGCAGTACTTC. Protein product: CSARLSHSVYEQYF.

The chain links TRBV7-9 to TRBJ1-5, with 8 bases that match TRBD1. This CDR3 has 14 residues. The germline V gene encodes CDR1 SEHNR and CDR2 FQNEAQ (reference sequence). Germline trimming cut 3 bases from V and 4 bases from J; bases unmatched to any gene: 2. This CDR3 reads CASSLNRGNQPQHF. CDR3 nucleotides: TGTGCCAGCAGCTTGAACAGGGGGAATCAGCCCCAGCATTTT.

This clonotype is a singleton in its sample. The rearrangement links TRBV11-2 to TRBJ1-1; D gene uncertain. Trimming cost V 4 bases and J 5 bases, with 20 bases left between them. CDR1 SGHAT and CDR2 FQNNGV come from the germline V gene. CDR3 length: 16 residues. This chain's CDR3 is CASSSILYGRRTEAFF. Here the CDR3 DNA reads TGTGCCAGCAGCTCCATCTTGTACGGGAGGAGGACTGAAGCTTTCTTT.

This clonotype appeared many times. The chain uses TRBV10-2 and TRBJ2-5, with D perhaps being TRBD1 or TRBD2 (5 bases each). Trimming pared 5 bases from V and 7 bases from J, leaving 11 bases between. The CDR3 covers 12 residues. Germline V gene lookup returns CDR1 WSHSY and CDR2 SAAADI. The CDR3 nucleotides are TGCGCCAGCAGTCGGGACCGAGGGACCCAGTACTTC. As protein: CASSRDRGTQYF.

V usage is TRBV20-1 and J usage is TRBJ1-2, with TRBD1 matching over 8 bases. CDR1 DFQATT and CDR2 SNEGSKA come from the germline V gene (reference sequence). Unmatched junction bases numbered 7, after V lost 0 bases and J lost 4 bases. The CDR3 has 15 amino acids. CDR3 in amino acids: CSARDRQGLLYGYTF. The CDR3 DNA reads as TGCAGTGCTAGAGATCGACAGGGGCTTCTCTATGGCTACACCTTC.

There are many counts of this clonotype. The genes are TRBV5-5 and TRBJ1-5; D is undetermined. Per germline, CDR1 SGHKS and CDR2 YYEKEE (reference sequence). The V end was cut by 2 bases, the J end by 4 bases, with 13 bases between. This CDR3 spans 15 amino acids. The CDR3 DNA sequence: TGTGCCAGCAGCTTAGGCCCGCCGGGTAATCAGCCCCAGCATTTT. Translated: CASSLGPPGNQPQHF.

With respect to this clonotype: This clone may be a read error of a much larger clone one base away. The CDR3 coding sequence is TGTGCCGGCAGCGCGGACAGTAGGGAGACCCAGTACTTC. It translates to CAGSADSRETQYF. This chain connects TRBV7-9 to TRBJ2-5; maybe TRBD1 (6 bases). The germline V gene has CDR1 SEHNR and CDR2 FQNEAQ (reference sequence). This CDR3 comprises 13 residues.

The chain joins TRBV7-8 to TRBJ2-3; D unresolved. In germline, CDR1 is SGHVS, CDR2 FQNEAQ. The CDR3 has 14 residues. The ends were cut back, 5 bases at V and 1 base at J, with 10 bases in the middle. The CDR3 DNA is TGTGCCAGCAGCCTCGGGCAGCGCACAGATACGCAGTATTTT. This translates into CASSLGQRTDTQYF.

Details on this clonotype: The junction does not match germline at one end; this may be a read error. The chain couples TRBV25-1 to TRBJ1-1; possible D gene TRBD1, 6 bases. Per germline, CDR1 MGHDK and CDR2 SYGVNS. CDR3 length equals 15 residues. CDR3 coding DNA: TGTGCCAGCAGTTTACCCTCGACAGGAAATTATGAAGCTTCCTTT. It encodes CASSLPSTGNYEASF.

J is TRBJ1-2 and V is TRBV10-3; D perhaps matches TRBD1 (5 bases). CDR1 and CDR2 (germline): ENHRY, SYGVKD. This CDR3 region has 13 residues. Trimming shortened V by 10 bases and J by 8 bases, and 20 bases separated the two germline ends. CDR3 nucleotide sequence: TGTGCCACCAGCCCAGGGCAGGGAGGGGGCTACACCTTC. Translation gives CATSPGQGGGYTF.

This rearrangement joins TRBV2 to TRBJ1-4; D is undetermined. The CDR3 has 14 residues. Germline V gene data show CDR1 as SNHLY and CDR2 as FYNNEI. Trimming pared 5 bases from V and 8 bases from J, leaving 15 bases between. The CDR3 here is CASSLGRETEKLFF. CDR3 sequence (DNA): TGTGCCAGCAGTCTCGGGAGGGAGACCGAAAAACTGTTTTTT.

V usage is TRBV20-1 and J usage is TRBJ1-4; D is perhaps TRBD1 (6 bases). The CDR3 is 13 residues long. CDR1 and CDR2 (germline): DFQATT, SNEGSKA (reference sequence). V was clipped by 6 bases and J by 8 bases, with 16 bases between them. In DNA form, the CDR3 reads TGCAGTGCGTGGGAGGGGGGCGCGGAAAAACTGTTTTTT. Its protein is CSAWEGGAEKLFF.